A selection of T cell receptor beta chains follows, all from one sample in a study of T cell responses to AZD1222 COVID-19 vaccine. The protocol was immunoSEQ multiplex PCR, while the TCRdb copy is restricted to in-frame clones and leaves out a portion. In the table there are 120,000 or so clones, approximately 85% of which are singletons. The sequencing here drew on peripheral blood, taken on day 0 of AZD1222 vaccination. The receptors stem from an adult in good health. Each CDR3 is given with its conserved first and last residue. Fields, in order: clone size, V gene, D gene, J gene, CDR3 DNA, CDR3 protein. D genes are given only for firm matches. The size entry is marked missing in some rows and otherwise reads once, few, many or a size class.

clone size: few
V gene: TRBV19
D gene: TRBD1
J gene: TRBJ1-4
CDR3 DNA: TGTGCCAGTAGTCGACAGGGTAGAACTAATGAAAAACTGTTTTTT
CDR3 protein: CASSRQGRTNEKLFF

clone size: NA
V gene: TRBV5-6
D gene: NA
J gene: TRBJ2-7
CDR3 DNA: TGTGCCAGCAGCCTCTACTACGAGCAGTACTTC
CDR3 protein: CASSLYYEQYF

clone size: NA
V gene: TRBV9
D gene: TRBD2
J gene: TRBJ2-5
CDR3 DNA: TGTGCCAGCAGCCTAGGGACTAGCGGCGGCCAAGAGACCCAGTACTTC
CDR3 protein: CASSLGTSGGQETQYF

clone size: NA
V gene: TRBV28
D gene: NA
J gene: TRBJ2-7
CDR3 DNA: TGTGCCAGCAGTTTTTCACTCACCTACGAGCAGTACTTC
CDR3 protein: CASSFSLTYEQYF

clone size: NA
V gene: TRBV7-2
D gene: NA
J gene: TRBJ2-2
CDR3 DNA: TGTGCCAGCAGCTTAGACAGGGTAACCGGGGAGCTGTTTTTT
CDR3 protein: CASSLDRVTGELFF

clone size: NA
V gene: TRBV5-4
D gene: TRBD1
J gene: TRBJ1-5
CDR3 DNA: TGTGCCAGCAGCTTGGAAACAGGGGATAAACCAGATCAGCCCCAGCATTTT
CDR3 protein: CASSLETGDKPDQPQHF

clone size: NA
V gene: TRBV2
D gene: NA
J gene: TRBJ2-7
CDR3 DNA: TGTGCCAGCAGTGAAGCGGGGGACGAGCAGTACTTC
CDR3 protein: CASSEAGDEQYF

clone size: NA
V gene: TRBV6-5
D gene: NA
J gene: TRBJ1-4
CDR3 DNA: TGTGCCAGCAGTTTGGGGTTAGACGAAAAACTGTTTTTT
CDR3 protein: CASSLGLDEKLFF

clone size: NA
V gene: TRBV5-1
D gene: TRBD2
J gene: TRBJ2-5
CDR3 DNA: TGCGCCAGCAGCGCCTCGGCCTTCACTAGCGGGGCGGAGACCCAGTACTTC
CDR3 protein: CASSASAFTSGAETQYF

clone size: NA
V gene: TRBV9
D gene: TRBD2
J gene: TRBJ2-1
CDR3 DNA: TGTGCCAGCAGCATACGACTAGCGGCGGCCTCCTCCTACAATGAGCAGTTCTTC
CDR3 protein: CASSIRLAAASSYNEQFF

clone size: NA
V gene: TRBV28
D gene: NA
J gene: TRBJ1-2
CDR3 DNA: TGTGCCAGCAGCCCCGCGGGTCTTGGCTACACCTTC
CDR3 protein: CASSPAGLGYTF

clone size: NA
V gene: TRBV18
D gene: NA
J gene: TRBJ1-6
CDR3 DNA: TGTGCCAGCTCAGAGGACAGCCGACATTCACCCCTCCACTTT
CDR3 protein: CASSEDSRHSPLHF

clone size: once
V gene: TRBV5-1
D gene: TRBD1
J gene: TRBJ1-5
CDR3 DNA: TGCGCCAGCAGCTTGGGACAGGGGAAGCCCCAGCATTTT
CDR3 protein: CASSLGQGKPQHF

clone size: NA
V gene: TRBV30
D gene: NA
J gene: TRBJ1-2
CDR3 DNA: TGTGCCTGGAGTGTATTATGGGGGAACTATGGCTACACCTTC
CDR3 protein: CAWSVLWGNYGYTF

clone size: many
V gene: TRBV11-1
D gene: NA
J gene: TRBJ1-3
CDR3 DNA: TGTGCCAGCAGCTTACCCGTCCGCTCTGGAAACACCATATATTTT
CDR3 protein: CASSLPVRSGNTIYF